Presented here are 26 T cell receptor beta chains from one specimen sequenced in a study of blood T cell repertoires in COVID-19. This table comes from immunoSEQ multiplex PCR, and its TCRdb copy is limited to in-frame clones, with some not included. The sample lists some 270,000 clones; approximately 85% were seen once. Source material: PBMCs or T cells enriched from blood (not recorded which). The receptors derive from a woman aged 50 to 65 with acute COVID-19.

The rearrangement uses TRBV15 and TRBJ1-4; no definite D call. CDR1 and CDR2 from the germline V gene are LNHNV and YYDKDF (reference sequence). The V end was cut by 1 base, the J end by 0 bases, with 6 bases between. The CDR3 extends over 15 amino acids. The CDR3 is CATSRGATTNEKLFF. The CDR3 nucleotides are TGTGCCACCAGCAGAGGGGCTACAACTAATGAAAAACTGTTTTTT. The full variable domain, with the rest looked up from reference TRBV15 and TRBJ1-4, is DAMVIQNPRYQVTQFGKPVTLSCSQTLNHNVMYWYQQKSSQAPKLLFHYYDKDFNNEADTPDNFQSRRPNTSFCFLDIRSPGLGDTAMYLCATSRGATTNEKLFFGSGTQLSVL.

The sample holds a few counts of this clone. This chain connects TRBV5-1 to TRBJ1-2; 9 bases map to TRBD1. This CDR3 is built from 15 residues. Germline CDR1 and CDR2: SGHRS and YFSETQ. The V gene end was trimmed by 1 base and the J gene end by 6 bases; junction bases not matched to a gene: 7. The DNA of the CDR3 is TGCGCCAGCAGCTTGTTGGGACAGGGAAGTAATGGCTACACCTTC. It specifies CASSLLGQGSNGYTF. Full variable domain (missing parts from reference TRBV5-1 and TRBJ1-2): KAGVTQTPRYLIKTRGQQVTLSCSPISGHRSVSWYQQTPGQGLQFLFEYFSETQRNKGNFPGRFSGRQFSNSRSEMNVSTLELGDSALYLCASSLLGQGSNGYTFGSGTRLTVV.

The chain joins TRBV5-1 to TRBJ1-6; D is possibly TRBD1 (5 bases). Germline V gene lookup returns CDR1 SGHRS and CDR2 YFSETQ. The V gene lost 3 bases and the J gene lost 7 bases, with 14 bases spanning the gap. The CDR3 extends over 15 amino acids. The DNA for the CDR3 is TGCGCCAGCAGCTGGGAGGGGTTAGGAAATTCACCCCTCCACTTT. Translation gives CASSWEGLGNSPLHF.

This sequence joins TRBV6-5 and TRBJ1-2; D call uncertain. Germline V gene data show CDR1 as MNHEY and CDR2 as SVGAGI. CDR3 length: 15 amino acids. V was cut by 6 bases and J by 0 bases, with 14 bases left in between. CDR3 nucleotide sequence: TGTGCCAGCAGCCGAGGAGTTATACCTAACTATGGCTACACCTTC. Translated: CASSRGVIPNYGYTF.

The genes are TRBV24-1 and TRBJ2-3, with 9 bases aligning to TRBD1. Germline V CDR1 and CDR2: KGHDR, SFDVKD. J lost 9 bases, V lost 2 bases, and 11 bases had no gene match. CDR3 size: 16 residues. This chain's CDR3 is CATSDSRTGEFQTQYF. The DNA of the CDR3 is TGTGCCACCAGTGATTCCCGGACAGGGGAGTTTCAGACGCAGTATTTT.

This chain uses TRBV4-2 with TRBJ2-3; the match to TRBD2 covers 11 bases. V was pared by 2 bases and J by 1 base, with 2 bases of the junction left unmatched. Germline V gives CDR1 LGHNA, CDR2 YNFKEQ. This CDR3 has 16 amino acids. This CDR3 reads CASSQKTSGGTDTQYF. The CDR3, as DNA: TGTGCCAGCAGCCAAAAGACTAGCGGGGGCACAGATACGCAGTATTTT.

The rearrangement uses TRBV12-3 or TRBV12-4 and TRBJ2-3, with D maybe TRBD2 (5 bases). This CDR3 comprises 13 residues. Trimming shortened V by 3 bases and J by 2 bases, and 6 bases separated the two germline ends. CDR3: CASSFRDTDTQYF. For the CDR3, the DNA is TGTGCCAGCAGTTTTCGGGACACAGATACGCAGTATTTT.

The gene calls are TRBV7-7 and TRBJ2-5, with TRBD1 identical over 7 bases. CDR1 is SSHAT, CDR2 FNYEAQ, per germline (reference sequence). After removal of 4 bases from V and 5 bases from J, the junction contained 4 bases not matched to a gene. The CDR3 sequence is 13 residues long. The chain's CDR3 is CASSSDRAETQYF. The CDR3, as DNA: TGTGCCAGCAGCTCAGACAGGGCTGAGACCCAGTACTTC.

This chain uses TRBV20-1 with TRBJ2-5, with D tentatively TRBD2 (6 bases). The V gene's germline CDR1 is DFQATT and CDR2 SNEGSKA (reference sequence). The CDR3 is made up of 11 amino acids. Trimming removed 3 bases from V and 5 bases from J, with 7 bases in between. CDR3 bases: TGCAGTGCTAGCCTAGCGGAGACCCAGTACTTC. Translated, it gives CSASLAETQYF.

This chain links TRBV2 with TRBJ1-1; D is perhaps TRBD1 (5 bases). V lost 1 base and J 11 bases, leaving 14 bases between the germline ends. CDR3 length: 13 amino acids. CDR1 is SNHLY and CDR2 is FYNNEI in the germline V gene. In DNA, the CDR3 is TGTGCCAGCAGTGAAGGGGAGGGGCTTCCGGCTTTCTTT. This gives the protein CASSEGEGLPAFF.

This rearrangement joins TRBV2 to TRBJ1-2, with a weak D call TRBD1 (5 bases). The CDR3 spans 12 residues. Germline lookup yields CDR1 SNHLY and CDR2 FYNNEI. Trimming took off 7 bases at V and 6 bases at J, with 12 bases between the two ends. CDR3 DNA: TGTGCCAGCACGATGGAGGGGAATGGCTACACCTTC. This sequence encodes CASTMEGNGYTF.

The genes are TRBV19 and TRBJ1-2, with a weak D call TRBD1 (5 bases). The V end lost 1 base, the J end lost 4 bases, and 13 bases lay between the germline ends. Germline values: CDR1 LNHDA, CDR2 SQIVND (reference sequence). The CDR3 loop spans 15 amino acids. CDR3 coding DNA: TGTGCCAGTAGTATAGTGAGCGGGGGTGGCTATGGCTACACCTTC. This sequence encodes CASSIVSGGGYGYTF.

This chain's CDR3 is CASSRDRAQGYSEAFF. DNA for the CDR3: TGTGCCAGTAGTCGGGACAGGGCCCAAGGGTACTCTGAAGCTTTCTTT. The genes are TRBV19 and TRBJ1-1; 9 positions match TRBD1. V lost 5 bases and J lost 6; bases outside the gene matches: 13. CDR1 LNHDA and CDR2 SQIVND come from the germline V gene (reference sequence). The CDR3 consists of 16 residues.

The chain combines TRBV19 with TRBJ2-5; a possible D gene is TRBD2 (7 bases). CDR1 is LNHDA and CDR2 is SQIVND in the germline V gene (reference sequence). CDR3 length equals 16 residues. V was trimmed by 4 bases and J by 2 bases, leaving 17 bases between them. DNA for the CDR3: TGTGCCAGTAGTAACTCCCTGGCGGGGGCTCAAGAGACCCAGTACTTC. It yields the protein CASSNSLAGAQETQYF.

V gene TRBV9 combines with J gene TRBJ1-1; D is uncertain. CDR3 size: 14 residues. V lost 4 bases, J lost 0 bases, and 10 bases lay in between. From germline, CDR1 is SGDLS and CDR2 YYNGEE. This chain's CDR3 is CASSQNPLNTEAFF. CDR3 in DNA: TGTGCCAGCAGCCAGAACCCCTTGAACACTGAAGCTTTCTTT.

In its sample, this clone was seen a few times. V and J are TRBV6-9 and TRBJ2-7; 7 bases map to TRBD1. Germline values: CDR1 MNHGY, CDR2 SVAAGI. The CDR3 length is 14 residues. V lost 5 bases to trimming and J lost 0 bases; unmatched junction nucleotides: 4. CDR3 in amino acids: CASSVGQISYEQYF. The CDR3 nucleotides are TGTGCCAGCAGTGTGGGACAGATCTCCTACGAGCAGTACTTC.

The V call is TRBV3-1 (or the pseudogene TRBV3-2), the J call TRBJ2-6, with 9 bases identical to TRBD1. V gave up 0 bases and J gave up 3 bases; unmatched junction bases: 9. The CDR3 is 19 amino acids. Per germline, CDR1 LGHDT and CDR2 YNNKEL (reference sequence). The CDR3 nucleotides are TGTGCCAGCAGCCAAGATCTTCGACAGGGGGTAGTTGGGGCCAACGTCCTGACTTTC. This sequence encodes CASSQDLRQGVVGANVLTF.

In this sample, this clone turned up a few times. The chain combines TRBV4-3 with TRBJ2-3, with 12 positions matching TRBD2. After removal of 0 bases from V and 4 bases from J, the junction contained 14 bases not matched to a gene. Germline V gene data show CDR1 as LGHNA and CDR2 as YSLEER. This CDR3 contains 20 residues. The CDR3 here is CASSQDLATSGGGVADTQYF. CDR3 DNA sequence: TGCGCCAGCAGCCAAGATCTTGCGACTAGCGGGGGAGGTGTCGCAGATACGCAGTATTTT.

The genes are TRBV7-8 and TRBJ1-1, with TRBD1 matching over 8 bases. The CDR3 is 13 residues long. Germline loops: CDR1 SGHVS, CDR2 FQNEAQ. The junction had 8 bases not matched to a gene; V was cut back by 2 bases and J by 12 bases. CDR3 protein: CASSLRQGALPFF. The CDR3 region has the DNA TGTGCCAGCAGCTTACGGCAGGGGGCTCTGCCTTTCTTT.

The J gene is TRBJ2-7, the V gene TRBV6-2 or TRBV6-3; D ambiguous. Trimming removed 6 bases at V and 5 bases at J, with 17 bases between. In germline, CDR1 is MNHEY, CDR2 SVGEGT. This CDR3 is 14 amino acids long. The CDR3 coding sequence is TGTGCCAGCAGCCCTTATCCGTCCCCCCACGAGCAGTACTTC. As protein: CASSPYPSPHEQYF.

V and J are TRBV11-2 and TRBJ1-2, with D perhaps matching TRBD1 (6 bases). Germline CDR1 is SGHAT and CDR2 is FQNNGV. The CDR3 runs to 14 residues. Trimming pared 5 bases from V and 8 bases from J, leaving 18 bases between. Here the CDR3 DNA reads TGTGCCAGCAGCCCTGAGGGGGGGGCGCGAGGCTACACCTTC. Its translation: CASSPEGGARGYTF.

This chain joins TRBV5-1 and TRBJ2-7; TRBD2 agrees at 7 bases. V trimming: 2 bases; J trimming: 4 bases; junction bases outside the gene matches: 6. The CDR3 contains 14 residues. Germline lookup yields CDR1 SGHRS and CDR2 YFSETQ. CDR3 loop: CASSLSGVTYEQYF. Written as DNA, the CDR3 is TGCGCCAGCAGCTTAAGCGGGGTTACGTACGAGCAGTACTTC.

J is TRBJ2-2 and V is TRBV7-2, with 7 bases aligning to TRBD1. Germline lookup yields CDR1 SGHTA and CDR2 FQGNSA. V was clipped by 4 bases and J by 6 bases; unmatched bases: 5. The CDR3 totals 14 residues. CDR3 amino acids: CASSYQGDAGELFF. CDR3 DNA: TGTGCCAGCAGCTATCAGGGGGATGCCGGGGAGCTGTTTTTT.

The J gene is TRBJ2-7, the V gene TRBV7-3, with D perhaps matching TRBD1 (5 bases). The CDR3 has 15 residues. Germline CDR1 reads SGHTA; CDR2 reads FQGTGA. Trimming took 0 bases from V and 5 from J, leaving 14 bases between them. CDR3 amino acids: CASSLTNNRNHEQYF. The CDR3, as DNA: TGTGCCAGCAGCTTAACAAATAACAGGAACCACGAGCAGTACTTC.

The rearrangement uses TRBV10-3 and TRBJ1-3; D is perhaps TRBD1 (6 bases). The CDR3 runs to 15 residues. The V gene's germline CDR1 is ENHRY and CDR2 SYGVKD. V shed 5 bases and J shed 0 bases, with 11 bases lying between them. The CDR3 region has the DNA TGTGCCATCAGTAGACAGGAGAGCTCTGGAAACACCATATATTTT. Amino acids: CAISRQESSGNTIYF.

This clone was counted a few times. The same CDR3 is also encoded by other DNA sequences in this sample. The chain carries TRBV7-2 and TRBJ1-1, with TRBD1 matching 9 bases. This CDR3 has 14 amino acids. In germline, CDR1 is SGHTA, CDR2 FQGNSA. V was pared by 4 bases and J by 3 bases, with 3 bases of the junction left unmatched. CDR3 sequence (DNA): TGTGCCAGCAGCTCACAGGGGGCGTACACTGAAGCTTTCTTT. Its protein product is CASSSQGAYTEAFF.